Shown below are 7 T cell receptor beta chains from a single sample sequenced in a study of blood T cell repertoires in COVID-19. The protocol was immunoSEQ multiplex PCR, while the TCRdb copy is restricted to in-frame clones and leaves out a portion. The data show fewer than 300,000 clones, around 81% seen once. The material sequenced was peripheral blood. Source of these receptors: a person aged 70 to 85 with COVID-19, enrolled during active disease.

This clone came up once. This chain connects TRBV5-1 to TRBJ1-1; 9 bases map to TRBD1. V was pared by 0 bases and J by 4 bases, with 1 base of the junction left unmatched. The germline V gene has CDR1 SGHRS and CDR2 YFSETQ. The CDR3 is made up of 14 amino acids. CDR3 nucleotides: TGCGCCAGCAGCTTGGAACAGGGGGCCACTGAAGCTTTCTTT. Protein: CASSLEQGATEAFF.

The rearrangement links TRBV9 to TRBJ1-2, with unresolved D. Trimming shortened V by 2 bases and J by 2 bases, and 7 bases separated the two germline ends. The CDR3 length is 13 residues. Looked up from germline, CDR1 is SGDLS and CDR2 is YYNGEE. CDR3 amino acids: CASSVNLNYGYTF. The CDR3 nucleotides are TGTGCCAGCAGCGTCAATCTAAACTATGGCTACACCTTC.

The chain recombines TRBV11-1 with TRBJ2-5, with TRBD1 as a possible D gene (6 bases). Germline V gives CDR1 SGHAT, CDR2 FQDESV (reference sequence). This CDR3 contains 14 residues. V lost 3 bases to trimming and J lost 4 bases, with 12 bases between them. CDR3 protein: CASSFWGRGETQYF. CDR3 DNA sequence: TGTGCCAGCAGCTTCTGGGGGCGAGGAGAGACCCAGTACTTC.

The chain joins TRBV7-2 to TRBJ2-4; weak D call: TRBD2 (6 bases). Germline V lookup: CDR1 SGHTA, CDR2 FQGNSA. This CDR3 spans 17 amino acids. With 4 bases removed from V and 3 bases from J, the gap between germline ends came to 19 bases. CDR3 DNA sequence: TGTGCCAGCAGCTGGGGGAGGCGGGGAAAGCGCAAAAACATTCAGTACTTC. It specifies CASSWGRRGKRKNIQYF.

This chain uses TRBV27 with TRBJ2-1; a weak D match, TRBD2 (7 bases). The CDR3 consists of 15 residues. V lost 2 bases, J lost 4 bases, and 12 bases lay in between. Germline V lookup: CDR1 MNHEY, CDR2 SMNVEV (reference sequence). CDR3 sequence: CASSLGGGAYNEQFF. CDR3 nucleotide sequence: TGTGCCAGCAGTTTAGGGGGGGGCGCTTACAATGAGCAGTTCTTC.

The chain carries TRBV5-1 and TRBJ2-1, with D perhaps TRBD1 (6 bases). This CDR3 contains 18 residues. The V end was cut by 4 bases, the J end by 0 bases, with 20 bases between. Germline V gene sequence: CDR1 SGHRS, CDR2 YFSETQ. This CDR3 reads CASSEDSNSVGSYNEQFF. DNA of the CDR3: TGCGCCAGCAGCGAGGACAGTAATAGCGTCGGCTCCTACAATGAGCAGTTCTTC.

This sequence joins TRBV7-9 and TRBJ2-1; 12 bases match TRBD2. CDR1 is SEHNR and CDR2 is FQNEAQ in the germline V gene (reference sequence). With V trimmed by 3 bases and J by 0 bases, 6 bases remained unmatched. The CDR3 loop spans 18 amino acids. CDR3: CASSFLAGGPSSYNEQFF. The DNA of the CDR3 is TGTGCCAGCAGCTTTCTAGCGGGAGGGCCCAGCTCCTACAATGAGCAGTTCTTC.